This entry features one TCR beta chain sequence. The data are from a study of blood T cell repertoires in COVID-19. Whole-study context: Acute and convalescent COVID-19 samples came from the United States, Italy and Spain.

The V gene's germline CDR1 is MDHEN and CDR2 SYDVKM. Trimming stripped 1 base from V and 8 bases from J, with 11 bases between. This CDR3 has 13 amino acids. In the source study's methods: Using reference gene primer amplification, nucleated cell counts were estimated. This table comes from immunoSEQ multiplex PCR, and its TCRdb copy is limited to in-frame clones, with some not included. The V and J calls and clone size come from that table; D and trimming were worked out from the DNA. The sample shows around 220,000 clones, 84% of them seen only once. In Cohort 3, a recovered donor had either two negative PCRs, clearance, or symptom resolution.

The TCR comes from a woman between 40 and 50 years old who had recovered from COVID-19. The chain has TRBV28 and TRBJ1-2, with D tentatively TRBD1 (5 bases). The source material was PBMCs or T cells enriched from blood (not recorded which). The chain's CDR3 is CASSLSTGRGYTF. CDR3 nucleotides: TGTGCCAGCAGTTTATCAACAGGCAGGGGCTACACCTTC.